The 21 T cell receptor beta chains below all came from one sample that was sequenced in a study of blood T cells in healthy people across ages. PCR was performed a second time for about 7 to 12 cycles using a sample-barcoded 5' primer and a J-beta primer mix. A single record per CDR3 protein comes from TCRdb applying MiXCR to the 5' RACE reads. The sample has approximately 1.5 million distinct CDR3 sequences; roughly 32% are singletons. The sample was blood. The receptors here all came from a woman aged 30 to 39 in good health.

This clonotype was detected only a few times. The rearrangement uses TRBV12-3 or TRBV12-4 and TRBJ2-2; D may match TRBD1 or TRBD2 (5 bases each). The CDR3 consists of 15 residues. V was clipped by 5 bases and J by 0 bases, with 10 bases between them. CDR3: CASSDRDPNTGELFF. DNA of the CDR3: TGTGCCAGCAGTGACCGGGACCCGAACACCGGGGAGCTGTTTTTT.

The rearrangement joins TRBV7-8 to TRBJ2-3; perhaps TRBD1 as D (5 bases). V was pared by 1 base and J by 3 bases, with 14 bases between. The CDR3 length is 16 residues. CDR1 is SGHVS and CDR2 is FQNEAQ in the germline V gene. CDR3 DNA sequence: TGTGCCAGCAGCTTAGAAGAGGCAGGGTATACAGATACGCAGTATTTT. This sequence encodes CASSLEEAGYTDTQYF.

In regard to this clonotype: Sequence at one end of the junction differs from germline and may be a read error. This chain joins TRBV7-3 and TRBJ2-1; 8 bases map to TRBD2. Per germline, CDR1 SGHTA and CDR2 FQGTGA. The CDR3 has 12 amino acids. CDR3 loop: CTSSSGGVEQFF. CDR3 in DNA: TGTACCAGCAGCTCCGGGGGGGTAGAGCAGTTCTTC.

This chain connects TRBV4-1 to TRBJ2-5, with D uncertain. The germline V gene encodes CDR1 MGHRA and CDR2 YSYEKL. The ends were cut back, 0 bases at V and 5 bases at J, with 16 bases in the middle. The CDR3 consists of 16 residues. CDR3 region: CASSQDWPPGRETQYF. As DNA, the CDR3 is TGCGCCAGCAGCCAAGATTGGCCACCGGGCCGGGAGACCCAGTACTTC.

Details on this clonotype: One end of the junction is discordant with germline, which a read error may explain. The V call is TRBV5-1, the J call TRBJ2-1, with TRBD2 matching over 8 bases. In germline, CDR1 is SGHRS, CDR2 YFSETQ. The CDR3 spans 15 residues. Here the CDR3 reads CVSSWDAWTSSEQFF. The DNA for the CDR3 is TGCGTCAGCAGCTGGGACGCGTGGACTAGCAGCGAGCAGTTCTTC.

V and J are TRBV4-1 and TRBJ2-7, with D maybe TRBD2 (6 bases). CDR1 MGHRA and CDR2 YSYEKL come from the germline V gene. The CDR3 spans 16 residues. V lost 0 bases, J lost 0 bases, and 12 bases lay in between. DNA for the CDR3: TGCGCCAGCAGCCAAGATGGCAGCGGGCGCTCCTACGAGCAGTACTTC. Its protein is CASSQDGSGRSYEQYF.

The chain links TRBV6-6 to TRBJ2-7; D call uncertain. The ends were cut back, 2 bases at V and 7 bases at J, with 12 bases in the middle. The CDR3 extends over 13 amino acids. Germline values: CDR1 MNHNY, CDR2 SVGAGI (reference sequence). Written as DNA, the CDR3 is TGTGCCAGCAGTTACGGGGTAAATTGGGAGCAGTACTTC. Residues: CASSYGVNWEQYF.

The V call is TRBV5-4, the J call TRBJ2-5; D is undetermined. Looked up from germline, CDR1 is SGHNT and CDR2 is YYREEE (reference sequence). CDR3 length: 18 residues. Trimming stripped 0 bases from V and 2 bases from J, with 20 bases between. The CDR3 coding sequence is TGTGCCAGCAGCTTGGCCTCTGGGTCGCCAGGCGATCAAGAGACCCAGTACTTC. It encodes CASSLASGSPGDQETQYF.

This clonotype was picked up a small number of times. The J gene is TRBJ2-1, the V gene TRBV18, with a weak D call TRBD2 (6 bases). Germline assignment: CDR1 KGHSH and CDR2 LQKENI. This CDR3 comprises 17 residues. V dropped 1 base and J dropped 3 bases, with 16 bases sitting between them. The chain's CDR3 is CASSPLGVDYRYNEQFF. CDR3 DNA: TGTGCCAGCTCACCACTGGGGGTGGACTACCGCTACAATGAGCAGTTCTTC.

The rearrangement joins TRBV5-1 to TRBJ2-1; D could derive from TRBD1 or TRBD2 (5 bases each). The germline CDR1 and CDR2 sequences are SGHRS and YFSETQ. CDR3 length: 18 amino acids. V was shortened by 4 bases and J by 0 bases, with 20 bases between the two germline ends. The CDR3 DNA follows: TGCGCCAGCAGCCTAACCGCGGTAGGGGAGAGCTCCTACAATGAGCAGTTCTTC. This sequence encodes CASSLTAVGESSYNEQFF.

This clonotype was seen ten or more times. V usage is TRBV20-1 and J usage is TRBJ2-3, with D tentatively TRBD2 (6 bases). Germline CDR1 DFQATT, CDR2 SNEGSKA (reference sequence). V lost 6 bases and J 2 bases, leaving 18 bases between the germline ends. The CDR3 is made up of 15 amino acids. The CDR3 sequence is CSATSFSGHTDTQYF. In nucleotides, the CDR3 is TGCAGTGCAACCTCATTTAGCGGCCACACAGATACGCAGTATTTT.

A single count supports this clonotype. One junction end does not reproduce the germline sequence, and a read error may be involved. The chain couples TRBV29-1 to TRBJ1-1, with a tentative D call TRBD1 (5 bases). This CDR3 is built from 16 residues. Germline values: CDR1 SQVTM, CDR2 ANQGSEA. DNA for the CDR3: TGCAGCGTACATTTTCGCCGGGCATTCGGGACGACTGAAGCTTCCTTT. It encodes CSVHFRRAFGTTEASF. Based on the CDR3 plus reference TRBV29-1 and TRBJ1-1, the full variable domain is SAVISQKPSRDICQRGTSLTIQCQVDSQVTMMFWYRQQPGQSLTLIATANQGSEATYESGFVIDKFPISRPNLTFSTLTVSNMSPEDSSIYLCSVHFRRAFGTTEASFGQGTRLTVV.

V usage is TRBV6-5 and J usage is TRBJ2-3; the D call may be TRBD1 or TRBD2 (6 bases each). In germline, CDR1 is MNHEY, CDR2 SVGAGI. CDR3 length: 17 residues. Trimming removed 2 bases at V and 5 bases at J, with 20 bases between. In nucleotides, the CDR3 is TGTGCCAGCAGTTACGCCGTCCCGGGGGCAAGGGGAGATACGCAGTATTTT. The encoded protein is CASSYAVPGARGDTQYF.

The chain's CDR3 is CASSFGRGGDEQFF. CDR3 coding DNA: TGTGCCAGCAGCTTTGGGCGGGGGGGCGATGAGCAGTTCTTC. V usage is TRBV7-9 and J usage is TRBJ2-1; 9 bases map to TRBD2. Germline assignment: CDR1 SEHNR and CDR2 FQNEAQ (reference sequence). The CDR3 is 14 residues long. After removal of 3 bases from V and 8 bases from J, the junction contained 5 bases not matched to a gene.

This clonotype was seen a few times. The chain has TRBV6-5 and TRBJ1-5; D may be TRBD1 (5 bases). V lost 5 bases and J 4 bases, leaving 24 bases between the germline ends. Germline loops: CDR1 MNHEY, CDR2 SVGAGI. The CDR3 length is 18 residues. The CDR3 is CASSPRIAGPKSNQPQHF. In DNA form, the CDR3 reads TGTGCCAGCAGTCCTCGAATCGCGGGACCGAAGTCGAATCAGCCCCAGCATTTT.

As regards this clonotype: The junction departs from the called germline gene at one end, perhaps through a read error. The rearrangement uses TRBV20-1 and TRBJ2-5; D is unclear. This CDR3 is 14 amino acids long. Germline V gene lookup returns CDR1 DFQATT and CDR2 SNEGSKA (reference sequence). The CDR3 DNA sequence: TGCAGCGCTAGAGATCTCCGCTCCCTAGAGACCCAGTACTTC. Encoded protein: CSARDLRSLETQYF.

The genes are TRBV7-2 and TRBJ2-7; 11 bases agree with TRBD2. This CDR3 is 17 amino acids long. The germline V gene encodes CDR1 SGHTA and CDR2 FQGNSA. V was clipped by 1 base and J by 0 bases; unmatched bases: 5. The CDR3 loop is CASSLGLAGPPSYEQYF. The CDR3 DNA reads as TGTGCCAGCAGCTTAGGACTAGCGGGACCCCCCTCCTACGAGCAGTACTTC.

This chain uses TRBV5-1 with TRBJ2-1; either TRBD1 or TRBD2 may supply D (5 bases each). The V gene's germline CDR1 is SGHRS and CDR2 YFSETQ. V lost 3 bases and J lost 5, with 12 bases in between. CDR3 length: 14 residues. The DNA of the CDR3 is TGCGCCAGCAGCTCGGGACCGGGAAACAATGAGCAGTTCTTC. Its translation: CASSSGPGNNEQFF.

This clonotype has only a few counts. V usage is TRBV3-1 and J usage is TRBJ2-5; 7 bases line up with TRBD1. The CDR3 runs to 14 residues. Trimming took 3 bases from V and 5 from J; bases not matched to a gene: 6. Germline V gives CDR1 LGHDT, CDR2 YNNKEL (reference sequence). The CDR3 sequence: CASSQSTGTETQYF. CDR3 sequence (DNA): TGTGCCAGCAGCCAGTCGACAGGGACGGAGACCCAGTACTTC.

This clonotype was observed a handful of times. This chain connects TRBV5-1 to TRBJ2-5; maybe TRBD1 (6 bases). Deletions cut 0 bases from V and 2 bases from J, with 11 bases between. Germline V CDR1 and CDR2: SGHRS, YFSETQ. The length of the CDR3 is 15 residues. CDR3 nucleotides: TGCGCCAGCAGCTTGGACGGGACAAGACAAGAGACCCAGTACTTC. Protein: CASSLDGTRQETQYF.

The chain couples TRBV5-1 to TRBJ2-3, with 8 bases that match TRBD1. The CDR3 extends over 16 amino acids. V was clipped by 0 bases and J by 3 bases; unmatched bases: 6. Looked up from germline, CDR1 is SGHRS and CDR2 is YFSETQ. The CDR3 DNA follows: TGCGCCAGCAGCTTGGGAGCAGGGGGCGCGACAGATACGCAGTATTTT. Its protein product is CASSLGAGGATDTQYF.